By frequency, the clone carrying this T cell receptor beta chain is medium-sized. Its antigen remains unidentified. TRB amplification used roughly 250 ng of peripheral blood genomic DNA. Multiplex touch-down PCR amplified TRB using TRB-A and TRB-B pools in one tube. TCRdb reprocessed the multiplex PCR reads and reports one entry per CDR3 protein, with no DNA. Its clone listing holds about 4,800 distinct CDR3 sequences. The germline gives CDR1 SQVTM, CDR2 ANQGSEA. The CDR3 contains 11 residues. This record belongs to a study of T cell clusters in autoimmune cytopenias. Findings and caveats of the study: TRB repertoire shifts in secondary cytopenia and chronic lymphocytic leukemia mostly reflected lymphoma, not autoimmunity. The T cell clusters were defined only in silico, without experimental functional validation. Clustering suggested that physiological T cell clusters were missing in primary autoimmune cytopenia patients.

Source material: peripheral blood. This chain uses TRBV29-1 with TRBJ1-1. This TCR came from a human donor with an autoimmune cytopenia or autoimmune hepatitis (not recorded which). The CDR3 sequence: CSVTRNTEAFF.